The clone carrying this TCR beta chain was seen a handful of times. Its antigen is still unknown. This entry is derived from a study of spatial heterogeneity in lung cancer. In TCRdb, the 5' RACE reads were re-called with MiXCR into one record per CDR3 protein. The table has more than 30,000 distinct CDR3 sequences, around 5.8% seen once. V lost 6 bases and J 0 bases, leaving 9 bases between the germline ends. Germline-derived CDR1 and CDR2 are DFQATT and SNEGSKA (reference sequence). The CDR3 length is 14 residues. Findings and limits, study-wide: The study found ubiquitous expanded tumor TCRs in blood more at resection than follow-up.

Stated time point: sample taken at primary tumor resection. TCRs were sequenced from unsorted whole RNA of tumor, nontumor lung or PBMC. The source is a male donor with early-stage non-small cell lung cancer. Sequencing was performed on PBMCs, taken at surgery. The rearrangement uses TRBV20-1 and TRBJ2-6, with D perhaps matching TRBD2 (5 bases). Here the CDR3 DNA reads TGCAGTGCCGGACTGCCCTCTGGGGCCAACGTCCTGACTTTC. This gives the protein CSAGLPSGANVLTF.